This T cell receptor beta chain was sequenced in a study of shared clonotypes between healthy human individuals. Study-level results: When naive CD4 clonotypes were compared across a few donors, around 5% were shared. Generation probabilities were higher for clonotypes shared across all four sorted-subset donors than for unshared ones.

A word on this clone: Its specificity is not known. Other DNA sequences within the sample encode an identical CDR3.

It was across several immunoSEQ plates that each subset's genomic DNA was evenly split. Data came from immunoSEQ multiplex PCR; TCRdb stores just in-frame clones and leaves some out. Of more than 400,000 clones in the sample, around 96% were seen once. Germline CDR1 is SGHRS and CDR2 is YFSETQ. This CDR3 has 16 residues. With 0 bases removed from V and 2 bases from J, the gap between germline ends came to 11 bases. This sequence originates from a woman between 25 and 40 years old in good health. The V and J genes are TRBV5-1 and TRBJ2-2; TRBD1 is a possible D gene (5 bases). The sample consisted of naive CD4+ T cells sorted from blood. Subset given: CD45RA+ positively selected. CDR3 coding DNA: TGCGCCAGCAGCTTGGTGGGGCAGGGAAACACCGGGGAGCTGTTTTTT. Translated: CASSLVGQGNTGELFF.